Below are 9 T cell receptor beta chains sequenced from a single sample in a study of T cells in Graves' hyperthyroidism and ophthalmopathy (dated by TCRdb to the late 2010s). Receptor libraries were prepared by multiplex PCR. TCRdb lists the instrument as Illumina HiSeq 2000. The TCR beta CDR3 regions were amplified from RNA transcripts. A first-round RT-PCR of the TCR CDR3 used the HTBI primer set with the Qiagen OneStep RT-PCR kit. TCRdb took the public reads, trimmed them with fastp at Q25, ran MiXCR for clone calling and kept in-frame beta chains. Each entry merges the rows of one CDR3 protein and shows their most common DNA and genes. The sample records approximately 400,000 distinct CDR3 sequences, 15% to 18% of which are singletons. 28% of the sample belongs to the ten largest clones. Sample: blood. All receptors derive from a woman under 30 with Graves' hyperthyroidism that later progressed to Graves' ophthalmopathy.

The table lists this clonotype with many counts. This chain joins TRBV20-1 and TRBJ2-7; D ambiguous. CDR3 length equals 12 residues. CDR1 is DFQATT, CDR2 SNEGSKA, per germline (reference sequence). V gave up 3 bases and J gave up 6 bases, with 12 bases separating them. CDR3 region: CSARIRRTEQYF. The CDR3 nucleotides read TGCAGTGCTAGGATTCGGCGAACCGAGCAGTACTTC.

This clonotype was seen ten or more times. V usage is TRBV27 and J usage is TRBJ1-5; 11 bases are a match to TRBD1. The CDR3 is made up of 15 amino acids. V was clipped by 6 bases and J by 5 bases; unmatched bases: 6. CDR1 is MNHEY and CDR2 is SMNVEV in the germline V gene (reference sequence). CDR3 bases: TGTGCCAGCAGCCCGGGACAGGGGGGACATCAGCCCCAGCATTTT. Protein sequence: CASSPGQGGHQPQHF.

In its sample, this clonotype was seen many times. CDR3 sequence: CASSPRASGSSYEQYF. DNA of the CDR3: TGTGCCAGCAGTCCCCGGGCTAGCGGGAGCTCCTACGAGCAGTACTTC. The gene calls are TRBV27 and TRBJ2-7, with TRBD2 identical over 10 bases. This CDR3 is built from 16 residues. The germline V gene has CDR1 MNHEY and CDR2 SMNVEV (reference sequence). V lost 5 bases and J lost 0; bases outside the gene matches: 7.

This clonotype was found many times. The chain links TRBV6-1 to TRBJ2-5, with unresolved D. Trimming took 1 base from V and 5 from J, leaving 11 bases between them. Germline lookup yields CDR1 MNHNS and CDR2 SASEGT. The CDR3 runs to 14 residues. The CDR3 DNA is TGTGCCAGCAGTGAAGTCCGGGTGAGGGAGACCCAGTACTTC. Translating it yields CASSEVRVRETQYF.

The chain is built from TRBV7-9 and TRBJ1-2; no reliable D call. The ends were cut back, 5 bases at V and 6 bases at J, with 10 bases in the middle. Germline CDR1 and CDR2: SEHNR and FQNEAQ (reference sequence). The CDR3 sequence is 12 residues long. The CDR3 DNA follows: TGTGCCAGCAGCCCCTTGCCAGATGGCTACACCTTC. Translated: CASSPLPDGYTF. The full variable domain, with the rest looked up from reference TRBV7-9 and TRBJ1-2, is DTGVSQNPRHKITKRGQNVTFRCDPISEHNRLYWYRQTLGQGPEFLTYFQNEAQLEKSRLLSDRFSAERPKGSFSTLEIQRTEQGDSAMYLCASSPLPDGYTFGSGTRLTVV.

Ten or more counts support this clonotype. The rearrangement joins TRBV20-1 to TRBJ2-4; D perhaps matches TRBD2 (6 bases). The CDR3 has 15 amino acids. CDR1 is DFQATT, CDR2 SNEGSKA, per germline (reference sequence). V shed 4 bases and J shed 3 bases, with 16 bases lying between them. The chain's CDR3 is CSATSGQGGKNIQYF. CDR3 DNA: TGCAGTGCTACCTCAGGGCAGGGAGGCAAAAACATTCAGTACTTC.

This clonotype was counted at least ten times. The J gene is TRBJ2-7, the V gene TRBV5-1; 7 bases line up with TRBD1. The J segment lost 0 bases and the V segment lost 4 bases, leaving 7 bases of the junction unmatched. The CDR3 sequence is 15 residues long. CDR1 is SGHRS and CDR2 is YFSETQ in the germline V gene. CDR3: CASSNGTVFSYEQYF. The CDR3 bases are TGCGCCAGCAGCAACGGGACAGTTTTCTCCTACGAGCAGTACTTC.

This clonotype was counted ten times or more. The chain joins TRBV7-2 to TRBJ1-1, with D hard to call. Germline CDR1 reads SGHTA; CDR2 reads FQGNSA. Trimming shortened V by 3 bases and J by 3 bases, and 20 bases separated the two germline ends. The CDR3 runs to 17 residues. CDR3 region: CASSLTATPWEYTEAFF. CDR3 bases: TGTGCCAGCAGCTTGACTGCAACGCCATGGGAGTACACTGAAGCTTTCTTT.

This clonotype was seen a few times. The chain is built from TRBV5-1 and TRBJ1-1; no reliable D call. V was pared by 7 bases and J by 1 base, with 5 bases between. CDR3 size: 11 residues. The germline CDR1 and CDR2 sequences are SGHRS and YFSETQ. As DNA, the CDR3 is TGCGCCAGCTACGGGAACACTGAAGCTTTCTTT. Its translation is CASYGNTEAFF. The full variable domain, rest sourced from reference TRBV5-1 and TRBJ1-1, is KAGVTQTPRYLIKTRGQQVTLSCSPISGHRSVSWYQQTPGQGLQFLFEYFSETQRNKGNFPGRFSGRQFSNSRSEMNVSTLELGDSALYLCASYGNTEAFFGQGTRLTVV.